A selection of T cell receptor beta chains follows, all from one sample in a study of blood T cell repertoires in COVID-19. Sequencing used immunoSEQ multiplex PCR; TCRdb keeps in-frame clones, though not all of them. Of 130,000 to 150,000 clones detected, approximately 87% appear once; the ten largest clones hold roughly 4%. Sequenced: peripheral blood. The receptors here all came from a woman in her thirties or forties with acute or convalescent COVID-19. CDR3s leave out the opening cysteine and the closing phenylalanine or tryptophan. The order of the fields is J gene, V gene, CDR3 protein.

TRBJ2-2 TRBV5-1 ASSSLDRADTGELF
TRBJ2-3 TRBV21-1 ASSKGGHLSIGSTDTQY
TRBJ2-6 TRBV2 ASSPGTGNAGANVLT
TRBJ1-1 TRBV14 ASSSLWAGRTEAF
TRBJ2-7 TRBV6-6 ASSPNYEQY
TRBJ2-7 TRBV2 ASSAMGAEQY
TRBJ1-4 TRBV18 ASSPQGRAATNEKLF
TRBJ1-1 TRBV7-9 ASSSDLWNTEAF
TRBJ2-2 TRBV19 ASSRDSLNGDTGELF
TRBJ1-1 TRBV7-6 ASRGTEGTEAF
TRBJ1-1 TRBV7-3 ASSHRGSEAF
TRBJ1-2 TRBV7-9 ASSQDSNYGYT
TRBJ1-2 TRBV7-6 ASSADRDRGLDYGYT